This TCR beta chain was identified during a study of cytomegalovirus exposure and HLA in healthy donors. Study-wide results and caveats: Among immune exposure information, only CMV serostatus was available. Near-uniform donor sequencing depth was presumed by presence/absence analyses.

Primers for the PCR totalled 60 Vbeta and 13 Jbeta. Libraries were prepared by immunoSEQ multiplex PCR; TCRdb keeps only in-frame clonotypes and omits some of them. This table has 100,000 to 150,000 clones, over 60% appearing once. Regarding this clone: Its specificity is unknown.

The junction had 9 bases not matched to a gene; V was cut back by 3 bases and J by 5 bases. The CDR3 extends over 16 amino acids. CDR1 and CDR2 from the germline V gene are LNHDA and SQIVND (reference sequence). The TCR sequence derives from a man younger than 30 in good health and CMV-seronegative. J is TRBJ2-3 and V is TRBV19, with 9 bases lining up with TRBD1. What was sequenced was PBMCs. CDR3 in DNA: TGTGCCAGTAGTATGGGCACAGGGGGCGTAGGAGATACGCAGTATTTT. As protein: CASSMGTGGVGDTQYF.